This T cell receptor beta chain was captured by sequencing in a study of cytomegalovirus exposure and HLA in healthy donors. Trimming pared 0 bases from V and 4 bases from J, leaving 6 bases between. There are 13 residues in the CDR3. Germline assignment: CDR1 LNHDA and CDR2 SQIVND (reference sequence). PCR was performed using 60 Vbeta and 13 Jbeta primers. The data were produced by immunoSEQ multiplex PCR, yet TCRdb's version contains in-frame clones alone and is incomplete. This table holds about 120,000 clones, approximately 84% found once. This chain joins TRBV19 and TRBJ1-2; D is unclear. This clonotype was obtained from a man aged 18 to 29 in good health and CMV-seropositive. The sequenced material came from PBMCs. CDR3 nucleotide sequence: TGTGCCAGTAGTATAGACAGAATCTATGGCTACACCTTC. It codes for CASSIDRIYGYTF.